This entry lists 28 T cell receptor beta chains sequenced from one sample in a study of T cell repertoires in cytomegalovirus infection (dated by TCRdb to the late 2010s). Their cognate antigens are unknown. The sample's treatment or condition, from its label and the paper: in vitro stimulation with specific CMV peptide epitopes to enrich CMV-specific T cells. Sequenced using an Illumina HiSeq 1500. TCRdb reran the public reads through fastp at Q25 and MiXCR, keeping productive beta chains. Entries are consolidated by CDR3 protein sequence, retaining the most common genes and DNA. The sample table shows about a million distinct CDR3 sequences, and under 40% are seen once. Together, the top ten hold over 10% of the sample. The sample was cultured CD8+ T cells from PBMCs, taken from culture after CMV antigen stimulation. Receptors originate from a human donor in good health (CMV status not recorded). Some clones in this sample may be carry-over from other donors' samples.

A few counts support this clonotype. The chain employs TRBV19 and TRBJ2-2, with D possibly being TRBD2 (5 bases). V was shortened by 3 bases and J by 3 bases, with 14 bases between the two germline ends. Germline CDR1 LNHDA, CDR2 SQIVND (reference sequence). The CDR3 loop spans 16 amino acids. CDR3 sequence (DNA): TGTGCCAGTAGTATTACAGTGGAGGATTACACCGGGGAGCTGTTTTTT. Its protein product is CASSITVEDYTGELFF.

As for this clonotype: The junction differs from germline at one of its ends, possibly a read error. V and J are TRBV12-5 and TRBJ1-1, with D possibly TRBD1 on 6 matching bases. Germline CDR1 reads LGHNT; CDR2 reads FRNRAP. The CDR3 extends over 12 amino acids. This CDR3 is CTSGGPRGEAFF. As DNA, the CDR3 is TGTACTAGTGGGGGCCCCAGGGGAGAGGCTTTCTTT.

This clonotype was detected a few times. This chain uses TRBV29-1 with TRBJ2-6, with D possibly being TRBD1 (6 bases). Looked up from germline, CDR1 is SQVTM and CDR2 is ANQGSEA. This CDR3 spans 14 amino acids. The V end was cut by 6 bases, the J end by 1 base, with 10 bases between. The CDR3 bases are TGCAGCGTCACACAGGGATCTGGGGCCAACGTCCTGACTTTC. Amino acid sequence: CSVTQGSGANVLTF.

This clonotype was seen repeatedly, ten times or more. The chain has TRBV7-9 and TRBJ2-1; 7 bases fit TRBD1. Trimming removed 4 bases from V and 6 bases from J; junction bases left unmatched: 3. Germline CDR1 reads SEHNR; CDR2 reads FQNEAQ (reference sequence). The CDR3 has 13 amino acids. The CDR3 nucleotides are TGTGCCAGCAGCTCGACAGGGTCCAATGAGCAGTTCTTC. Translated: CASSSTGSNEQFF.

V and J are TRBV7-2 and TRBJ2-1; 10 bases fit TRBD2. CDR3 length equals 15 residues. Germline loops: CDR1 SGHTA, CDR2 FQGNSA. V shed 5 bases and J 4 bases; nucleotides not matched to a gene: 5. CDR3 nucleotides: TGTGCCAGCAGCCCAGAGCGGGGGGGATACAATGAGCAGTTCTTC. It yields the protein CASSPERGGYNEQFF.

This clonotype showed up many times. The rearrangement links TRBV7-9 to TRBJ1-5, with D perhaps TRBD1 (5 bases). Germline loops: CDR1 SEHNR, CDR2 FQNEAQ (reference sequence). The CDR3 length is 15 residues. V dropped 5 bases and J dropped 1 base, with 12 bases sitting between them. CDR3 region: CASSAPGSSNQPQHF. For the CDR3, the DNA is TGTGCCAGCAGCGCCCCAGGGTCGAGCAATCAGCCCCAGCATTTT.

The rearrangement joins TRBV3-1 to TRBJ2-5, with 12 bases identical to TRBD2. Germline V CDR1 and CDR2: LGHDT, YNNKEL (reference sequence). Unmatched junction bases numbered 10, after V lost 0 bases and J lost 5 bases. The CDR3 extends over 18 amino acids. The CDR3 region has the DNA TGTGCCAGCAGCCAAGAGCTAGCGGGGGGGCCAGAAGGCGAGACCCAGTACTTC. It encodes CASSQELAGGPEGETQYF.

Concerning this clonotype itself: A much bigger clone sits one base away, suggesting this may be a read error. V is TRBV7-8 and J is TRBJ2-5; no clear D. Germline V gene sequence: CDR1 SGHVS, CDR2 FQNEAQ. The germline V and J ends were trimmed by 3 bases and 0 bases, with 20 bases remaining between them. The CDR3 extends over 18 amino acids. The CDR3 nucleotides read TGTGCCAGCAGCTTCCTGATAGAGACATTCGATTACCAAGAGACCCAGTACTTC. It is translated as CASSFLIETFDYQETQYF.

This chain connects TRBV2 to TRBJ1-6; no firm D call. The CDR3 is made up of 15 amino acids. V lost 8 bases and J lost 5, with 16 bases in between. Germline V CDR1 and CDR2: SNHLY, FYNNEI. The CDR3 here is CASLEGYVDNSPLHF. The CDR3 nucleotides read TGTGCCAGCTTGGAGGGCTACGTTGATAATTCACCCCTCCACTTT.

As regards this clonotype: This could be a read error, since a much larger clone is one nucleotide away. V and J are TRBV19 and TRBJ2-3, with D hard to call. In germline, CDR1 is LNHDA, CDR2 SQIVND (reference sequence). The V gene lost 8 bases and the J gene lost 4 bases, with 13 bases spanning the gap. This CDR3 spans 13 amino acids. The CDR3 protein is CASAPGGSDTQYF. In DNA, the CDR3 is TGTGCCAGTGCCCCAGGTGGGTCAGATACGCAGTATTTT.

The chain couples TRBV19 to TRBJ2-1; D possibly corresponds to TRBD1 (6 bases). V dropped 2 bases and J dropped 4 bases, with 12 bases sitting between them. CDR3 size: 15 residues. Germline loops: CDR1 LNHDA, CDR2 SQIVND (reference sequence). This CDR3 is CASSITGTLYNEQFF. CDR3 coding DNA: TGTGCCAGTAGTATAACAGGGACACTTTACAATGAGCAGTTCTTC.

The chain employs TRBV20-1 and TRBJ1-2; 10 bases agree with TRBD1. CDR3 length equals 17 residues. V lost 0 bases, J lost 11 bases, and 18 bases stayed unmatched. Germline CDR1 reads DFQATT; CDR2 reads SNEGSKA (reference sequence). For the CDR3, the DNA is TGCAGTGCTAGAGATCCCCGGACAGGGGGGTGGAACATGGGTTACACCTTC. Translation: CSARDPRTGGWNMGYTF.

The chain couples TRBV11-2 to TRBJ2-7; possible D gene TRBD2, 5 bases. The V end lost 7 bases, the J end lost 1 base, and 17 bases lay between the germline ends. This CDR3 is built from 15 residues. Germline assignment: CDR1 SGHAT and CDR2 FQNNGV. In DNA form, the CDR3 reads TGTGCCAGCACCGTTCGAAAAGAGGGTTCCTACGAGCAGTACTTC. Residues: CASTVRKEGSYEQYF.

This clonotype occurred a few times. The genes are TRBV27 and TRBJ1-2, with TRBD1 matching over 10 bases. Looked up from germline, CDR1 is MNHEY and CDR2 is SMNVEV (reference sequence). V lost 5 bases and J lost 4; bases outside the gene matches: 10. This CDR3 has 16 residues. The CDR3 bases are TGTGCCAGCAGTACTGGGACAGGGGACGGGGCCTATGGCTACACCTTC. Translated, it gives CASSTGTGDGAYGYTF.

This chain's CDR3 is CASSFAGGPPTDTQYF. CDR3 in DNA: TGTGCCAGCAGTTTCGCGGGGGGCCCCCCAACAGATACGCAGTATTTT. This chain uses TRBV28 with TRBJ2-3; 8 nucleotides line up with TRBD2. The CDR3 is 16 amino acids. CDR1 is MDHEN and CDR2 is SYDVKM in the germline V gene. The V and J ends lost 3 bases and 3 bases, in that order; junction bases with no gene match: 8.

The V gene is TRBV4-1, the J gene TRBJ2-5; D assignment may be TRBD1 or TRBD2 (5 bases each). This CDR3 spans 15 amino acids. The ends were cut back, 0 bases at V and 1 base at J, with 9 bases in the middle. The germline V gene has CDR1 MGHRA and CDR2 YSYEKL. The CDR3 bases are TGCGCCAGCAGCCAAGACGGGACGCTCCAAGAGACCCAGTACTTC. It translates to CASSQDGTLQETQYF.

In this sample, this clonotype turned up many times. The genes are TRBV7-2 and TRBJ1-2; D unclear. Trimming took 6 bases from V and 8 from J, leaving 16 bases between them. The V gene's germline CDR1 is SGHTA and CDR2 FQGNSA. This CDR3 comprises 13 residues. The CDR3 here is CASRSLGSRGYTF. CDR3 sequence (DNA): TGTGCCAGCAGGAGCTTGGGGAGTCGGGGCTACACCTTC. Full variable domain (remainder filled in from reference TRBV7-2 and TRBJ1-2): GAGVSQSPSNKVTEKGKDVELRCDPISGHTALYWYRQSLGQGLEFLIYFQGNSAPDKSGLPSDRFSAERTGGSVSTLTIQRTQQEDSAVYLCASRSLGSRGYTFGSGTRLTVV.

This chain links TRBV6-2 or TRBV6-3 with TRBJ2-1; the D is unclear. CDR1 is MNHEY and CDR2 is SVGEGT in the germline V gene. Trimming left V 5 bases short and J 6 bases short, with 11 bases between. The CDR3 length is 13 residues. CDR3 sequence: CASSVGMGNEQFF. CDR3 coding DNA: TGTGCCAGCAGTGTAGGGATGGGCAATGAGCAGTTCTTC.

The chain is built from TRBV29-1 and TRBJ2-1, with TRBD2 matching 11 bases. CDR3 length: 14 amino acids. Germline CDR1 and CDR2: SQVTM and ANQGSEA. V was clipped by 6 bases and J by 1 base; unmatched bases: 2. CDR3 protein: CSVRLAGSYNEQFF. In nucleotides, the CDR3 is TGCAGCGTCCGACTAGCGGGGTCCTACAATGAGCAGTTCTTC.

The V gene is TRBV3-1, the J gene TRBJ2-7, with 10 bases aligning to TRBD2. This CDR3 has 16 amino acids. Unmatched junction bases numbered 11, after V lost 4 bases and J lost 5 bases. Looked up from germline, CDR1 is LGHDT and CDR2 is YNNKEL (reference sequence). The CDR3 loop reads CASSPRGGTSGNEQYF. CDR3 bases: TGTGCCAGCAGCCCTCGGGGAGGTACTAGCGGGAACGAGCAGTACTTC.

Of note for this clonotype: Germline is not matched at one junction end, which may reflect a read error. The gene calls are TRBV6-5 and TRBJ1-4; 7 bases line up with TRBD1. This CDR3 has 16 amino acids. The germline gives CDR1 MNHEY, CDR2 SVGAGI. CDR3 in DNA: TGTACCAGCAGCCCACGGGACAGCTCAACTAATGAAAAACTGTTTTTT. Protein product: CTSSPRDSSTNEKLFF.

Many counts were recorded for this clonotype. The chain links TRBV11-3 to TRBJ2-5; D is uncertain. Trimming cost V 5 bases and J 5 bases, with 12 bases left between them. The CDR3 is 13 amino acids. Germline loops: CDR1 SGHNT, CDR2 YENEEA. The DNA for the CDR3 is TGTGCCAGCAGCCCCAATGATCGTGAGACCCAGTACTTC. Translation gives CASSPNDRETQYF.

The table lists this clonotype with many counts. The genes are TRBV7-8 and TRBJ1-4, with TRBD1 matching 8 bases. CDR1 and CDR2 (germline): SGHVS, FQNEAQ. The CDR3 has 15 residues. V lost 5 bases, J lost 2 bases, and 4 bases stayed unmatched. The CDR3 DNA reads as TGTGCCAGCAGCGCCTACAGGGGGACTAATGAAAAACTGTTTTTT. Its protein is CASSAYRGTNEKLFF.

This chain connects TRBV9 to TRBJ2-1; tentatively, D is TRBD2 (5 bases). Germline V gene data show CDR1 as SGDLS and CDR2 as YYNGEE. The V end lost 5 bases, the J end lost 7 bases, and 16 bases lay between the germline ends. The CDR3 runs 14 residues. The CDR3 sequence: CASSRPGNENEQFF. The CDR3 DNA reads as TGTGCCAGCAGTCGTCCGGGAAACGAAAATGAGCAGTTCTTC.

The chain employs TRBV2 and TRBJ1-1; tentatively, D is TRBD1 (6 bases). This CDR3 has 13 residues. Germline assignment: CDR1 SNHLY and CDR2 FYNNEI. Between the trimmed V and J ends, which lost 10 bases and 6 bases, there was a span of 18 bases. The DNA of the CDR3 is TGTGCCACCCCGACAGGCCAAGGGGCTGAAGCTTTCTTT. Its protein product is CATPTGQGAEAFF.

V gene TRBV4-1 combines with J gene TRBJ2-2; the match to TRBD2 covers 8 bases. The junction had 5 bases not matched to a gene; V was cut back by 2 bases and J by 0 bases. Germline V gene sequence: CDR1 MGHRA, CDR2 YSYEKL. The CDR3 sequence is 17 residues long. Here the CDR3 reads CASSQWAGGTNTGELFF. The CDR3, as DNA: TGCGCCAGCAGCCAATGGGCGGGGGGCACGAACACCGGGGAGCTGTTTTTT.

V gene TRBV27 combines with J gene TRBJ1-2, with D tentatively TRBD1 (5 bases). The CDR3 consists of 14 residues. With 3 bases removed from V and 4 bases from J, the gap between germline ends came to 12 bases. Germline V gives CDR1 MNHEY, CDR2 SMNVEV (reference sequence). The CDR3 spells CASSLGGAIYGYTF. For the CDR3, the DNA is TGTGCCAGCAGTTTGGGAGGGGCGATCTATGGCTACACCTTC.

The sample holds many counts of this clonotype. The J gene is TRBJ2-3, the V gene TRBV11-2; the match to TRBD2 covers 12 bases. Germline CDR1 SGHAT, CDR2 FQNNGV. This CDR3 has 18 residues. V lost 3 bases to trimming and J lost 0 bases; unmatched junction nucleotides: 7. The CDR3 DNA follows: TGTGCCAGCAGCTTTAGACTAGCGGGGGTGGCTAGCACAGATACGCAGTATTTT. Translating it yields CASSFRLAGVASTDTQYF.